A few counts support the clone carrying this TCR beta chain. Its target is unknown. The data stem from a study of cytomegalovirus exposure and HLA in healthy donors. Trimming at V came to 2 bases and at J to 10 bases, leaving 13 bases not matched to a gene. Per germline, CDR1 SGHNT and CDR2 YENEEA. The CDR3 spans 15 residues. Study outcomes and limitations: Most TCR sequences proved rare, with some public TCRs found in many donors. The study labeled 150 to 200 TCR beta chains cytomegalovirus-associated.

The donors were members of the validation cohort comprising about 120 subjects, separate from the roughly 650-subject first cohort. Assay used: immunoSEQ multiplex PCR; TCRdb lists only in-frame clones, some missing. The sample lists 80,000 to 100,000 clones, 87% seen once, with around 6% in the top ten. The specimen sequenced was PBMCs. The receptor was isolated from a young man in good health and CMV-seropositive. This chain links TRBV11-3 with TRBJ1-1; 7 bases agree with TRBD1. The CDR3 protein is CASSLRTGAQDRAFF. As DNA, the CDR3 is TGTGCCAGCAGCTTAAGAACAGGGGCTCAAGATCGAGCTTTCTTT.